One sample yielded the 3 T cell receptor beta chains listed below, sequenced in a study of cytomegalovirus exposure and HLA in healthy donors. The PCR employed 60 Vbeta primers together with 13 Jbeta primers. The data were produced by immunoSEQ multiplex PCR, yet TCRdb's version contains in-frame clones alone and is incomplete. This sample has about 160,000 clones; roughly 84% occur once, and the top ten carry about 6.8%. Sequenced: PBMCs. These receptors all come from a man aged 50-59 years in good health and CMV-seropositive.

This clone occurred once. The rearrangement uses TRBV14 and TRBJ1-2; tentative D call: TRBD1 (6 bases). V lost 1 base, J lost 5 bases, and 14 bases lay in between. The CDR3 covers 15 residues. The germline CDR1 and CDR2 sequences are SGHDN and FVKESK. The CDR3, as DNA: TGTGCCAGCAGCCAAGTGGACGGGACAACGTATGGCTACACCTTC. This encodes CASSQVDGTTYGYTF.

The gene calls are TRBV28 and TRBJ2-7; 8 bases are a match to TRBD1. The CDR3 covers 15 residues. The germline CDR1 and CDR2 sequences are MDHEN and SYDVKM. The ends lost 2 bases at V and 2 bases at J; junction bases unmatched: 5. CDR3 region: CASSLTGTGAYEQYF. The CDR3 region has the DNA TGTGCCAGCAGTTTAACCGGGACAGGAGCCTACGAGCAGTACTTC.

This chain uses TRBV6-6 with TRBJ2-7; 11 bases are shared with TRBD1. Trimming cost V 4 bases and J 5 bases; bases outside gene matches: 7. Germline V lookup: CDR1 MNHNY, CDR2 SVGAGI (reference sequence). The CDR3 extends over 15 amino acids. The CDR3: CASSSGTGGIDEQYV. Written as DNA, the CDR3 is TGTGCCAGCAGTTCTGGGACAGGGGGGATCGACGAGCAGTACGTC.